This T cell receptor (beta chain) was retrieved from a study of shared clonotypes between healthy human individuals. Overall study: Donor composition was a couple of women and a few men, aged 18 to 49. Overall study results and limits: Since donors were few, the genetic and exposure-history diversity represented was limited.

With regard to this clone: The antigen is unknown. The same CDR3 arises from other DNA sequences in this sample as well.

Naive CD8 isolation took CD45RO-negative cells positively selected for CCR7 and excluded terminally differentiated effector memory CD45RA+ cells. V was pared by 5 bases and J by 2 bases, with 2 bases of the junction left unmatched. The CDR3 sequence is 13 residues long. Germline loops: CDR1 MNHEY, CDR2 SMNVEV (reference sequence). The assay was immunoSEQ multiplex PCR, and TCRdb's table has in-frame clones only and misses some. The table has over 2,000,000 clones, 85% to 95% seen once; the top ten hold about 1.7%. The J gene is TRBJ2-7, the V gene TRBV27, with 8 positions matching TRBD2. The specimen was naive CD8+ T cells from PBMCs. The TCR originated in a man between 18 and 29 years old in good health. Some clones in this sample may be carry-over from other donors' samples. In DNA, the CDR3 is TGTGCCAGCAGTAGCGGGGGCCCCTACGAGCAGTACTTC. It translates to CASSSGGPYEQYF.